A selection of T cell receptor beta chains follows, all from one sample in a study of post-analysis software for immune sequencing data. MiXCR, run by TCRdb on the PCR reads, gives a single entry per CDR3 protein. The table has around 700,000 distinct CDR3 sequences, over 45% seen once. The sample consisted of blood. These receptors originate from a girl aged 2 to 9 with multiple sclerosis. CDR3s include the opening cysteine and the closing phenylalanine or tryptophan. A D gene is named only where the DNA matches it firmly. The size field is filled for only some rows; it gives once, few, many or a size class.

TGTGCCAGTTCTTCGACAGCAACTAATGAAAAACTGTTTTTT | CASSSTATNEKLFF | TRBJ1-4 | few | . | 14 | TRBV18
TGCAGCGATACGACCCGGGACAGGGGGGCTTGTATCGAGCAGTACTTC | CSDTTRDRGACIEQYF | TRBJ2-7 | . | TRBD1 | 16 | TRBV29-1
TGTGCCAGCAGTGGAGGGACAGGGCTAAAGAGGCTGGAAGAGACCCAGTACTTC | CASSGGTGLKRLEETQYF | TRBJ2-5 | . | TRBD1 | 18 | TRBV27
TGTGCCAGCAGCGAAAGCGGGGGGGCTTGGGAGACCCAGTACTTC | CASSESGGAWETQYF | TRBJ2-5 | . | TRBD2 | 15 | TRBV7-2
TGTGCCAGCAGCTTATTCGAGACAGGGGGCGATGGAGCCAAAAACATTCAGTACTTC | CASSLFETGGDGAKNIQYF | TRBJ2-4 | . | TRBD1 | 19 | TRBV11-2
TGTGCCAGCAGCCCGCTTTTGAATACGCAGTATTTT | CASSPLLNTQYF | TRBJ2-3 | . | . | 12 | TRBV7-6
TGTGCCAGCAGGACACAAGAGACCCAGTACTTC | CASRTQETQYF | TRBJ2-5 | many | . | 11 | TRBV27
TGTGCCAGCAGTTTATCCCTGAACAATGAGCAGTTCTTC | CASSLSLNNEQFF | TRBJ2-1 | . | . | 13 | TRBV27
TGTGCCAGCAGCGTAGATACGGGGGGATCAGATACGCAGTATTTT | CASSVDTGGSDTQYF | TRBJ2-3 | few | TRBD2 | 15 | TRBV9
TGCGCCGGCAGCTTGATTCCCAGCGGGACGGGCAATGAGCAGTTCTTC | CAGSLIPSGTGNEQFF | TRBJ2-1 | . | TRBD2 | 16 | TRBV5-1
TGCAGCGTCCGACTAGCGGGGTTTGACTACGAGCAGTACTTC | CSVRLAGFDYEQYF | TRBJ2-7 | few | TRBD2 | 14 | TRBV29-1
TGTGCCAGCAGTGGAACAGGGGAGAAAGCTTTCTTT | CASSGTGEKAFF | TRBJ1-1 | . | TRBD1 | 12 | TRBV6-4
TGTGCCAGCAGTCAAGACCCGGGACAGGGCTTTCAGAACACAGATACGCAGTATTTT | CASSQDPGQGFQNTDTQYF | TRBJ2-3 | few | TRBD1 | 19 | TRBV7-2
TGTGCCATCAGGGGACTAGCGGCGGACACAGATACGCAGTATTTT | CAIRGLAADTDTQYF | TRBJ2-3 | . | TRBD2 | 15 | TRBV10-3
TGTGCCAGCAGTTTAGAGGCTGGGGCCAACGTCCTGACTTTC | CASSLEAGANVLTF | TRBJ2-6 | . | . | 14 | TRBV12-3/TRBV12-4
TGTGCCATCAGTGACGCAGGCGGGGGGGAAGAGACCCAGTACTTC | CAISDAGGGEETQYF | TRBJ2-5 | . | TRBD2 | 15 | TRBV10-3
TGTGCCTGGAGTGCTCCGCCAGTCTACGAGCAGTACTTC | CAWSAPPVYEQYF | TRBJ2-7 | . | . | 13 | TRBV30
TGTGCCATCAGTGGGCCCCCCGCTAGCGGGAGTCAAGGCGAGCAGTACTTC | CAISGPPASGSQGEQYF | TRBJ2-7 | . | TRBD2 | 17 | TRBV10-3
TGCAGCGTTGAATGTGGCGATTATGAAAAACTGTTTTTT | CSVECGDYEKLFF | TRBJ1-4 | . | . | 13 | TRBV29-1
TGTGCCAGCAGCTTATTGGGATATAACAATGAGCAGTTCTTC | CASSLLGYNNEQFF | TRBJ2-1 | few | . | 14 | TRBV7-3
TGTGCCAGCAGCTGGGACGGACAGAGGGACAATGAGCAGTTCTTC | CASSWDGQRDNEQFF | TRBJ2-1 | . | . | 15 | TRBV7-3
TGCGCCAGCAACCGGTACTCTGGGGCCAACGTCCTGACTTTC | CASNRYSGANVLTF | TRBJ2-6 | few | . | 14 | TRBV5-1
TGTGCCAGCAGTTACTCGAGTAGTAGGGGGCAGGGAGAGACCCAGTACTTC | CASSYSSSRGQGETQYF | TRBJ2-5 | once | TRBD1 | 17 | TRBV6-5
TGCAGTGTTGCGGAGGGGGAGACCCAGTACTTC | CSVAEGETQYF | TRBJ2-5 | . | . | 11 | TRBV20-1
TGTGCCAGCAGTTTTCCGGGGACAGGGTCCTCTTTC | CASSFPGTGSSF | TRBJ2-6 | . | TRBD1 | 12 | TRBV12-3/TRBV12-4
TGTGCCAGCAGTCCAGTCGGGACTAGCGGGAGGGACGAGCAGTTCTTC | CASSPVGTSGRDEQFF | TRBJ2-1 | once | TRBD2 | 16 | TRBV6-5
TGTGCCAGCAGCTTAGTGGGTGGCTTGGACCCATCCTACGAGCAGTACTTC | CASSLVGGLDPSYEQYF | TRBJ2-7 | . | . | 17 | TRBV7-9
TGTGCCACCAGCTCTCCTTGGGACTCCTATAATTCACCCCTCCACTTT | CATSSPWDSYNSPLHF | TRBJ1-6 | . | . | 16 | TRBV15
TGTGCCAGCAGCTTACTCACGGGATGGGTCACAGTGAGTACAGATACGCAGTATTTT | CASSLLTGWVTVSTDTQYF | TRBJ2-3 | . | . | 19 | TRBV11-2
TGCGCCAGCAGCCCCGATGGAGGGAGGTCGGGCAATGAGCAGTTCTTC | CASSPDGGRSGNEQFF | TRBJ2-1 | . | . | 16 | TRBV5-1
TGTGCCAGCAAGGGGTCGCTGACTGGAAACACCATATATTTT | CASKGSLTGNTIYF | TRBJ1-3 | . | . | 14 | TRBV6-1
TGTGCCAGCAGCGACGGACCCTGGGATGAGCAGTTCTTC | CASSDGPWDEQFF | TRBJ2-1 | few | . | 13 | TRBV5-5
TGTGCCAGCAGCCGAGCAGGGGGCGCTGAAGCTTTCTTT | CASSRAGGAEAFF | TRBJ1-1 | . | TRBD1 | 13 | TRBV11-2
TGTGCCAGCAGTTTATCGGGACAGCCGAAGACCCAGTACTTC | CASSLSGQPKTQYF | TRBJ2-5 | . | TRBD1 | 14 | TRBV12-3/TRBV12-4
TGTGCCACCAGCGGACGGGACAGGGTGAATGAGCAGTTCTTC | CATSGRDRVNEQFF | TRBJ2-1 | . | TRBD1 | 14 | TRBV24-1
TGCAGTGCTAGGGACCCTCGACAGGGAAGGGCCGGGGCCAACGTCCTGACTTTC | CSARDPRQGRAGANVLTF | TRBJ2-6 | once | TRBD1 | 18 | TRBV20-1
TGCGCCAGCAGCGCTGCGCGGGGCGCTAGCTCCTACAATGAGCAGTTCTTC | CASSAARGASSYNEQFF | TRBJ2-1 | . | . | 17 | TRBV5-1
TGCAGCTTCGGGGGGGCGGGAGGAGGGTTGAGGAATGAGCAGTTCTTC | CSFGGAGGGLRNEQFF | TRBJ2-1 | few | TRBD2 | 16 | TRBV29-1
TGTGCCAGCAGATTCCCGACAGGGGGCGGACAAGAGACCCAGTACTTC | CASRFPTGGGQETQYF | TRBJ2-5 | few | TRBD1 | 16 | TRBV2
TGTGCCATCGGCAGACAGGGTCCCATCAATGAGCAGTTCTTC | CAIGRQGPINEQFF | TRBJ2-1 | . | TRBD1 | 14 | TRBV10-3
TGCAGTGCTAGACGACTAGCGGGAGGAGCAGATACGCAGTATTTT | CSARRLAGGADTQYF | TRBJ2-3 | . | TRBD2 | 15 | TRBV20-1